A single sample is the source of the 20 T cell receptor beta chains below, sequenced in a study of cytomegalovirus exposure and HLA in healthy donors. Both 60 Vbeta primers and 13 Jbeta primers went into the PCR. The protocol was immunoSEQ multiplex PCR, while the TCRdb copy is restricted to in-frame clones and leaves out a portion. Among some 100,000 clones listed, roughly three quarters were seen once. The sample taken for sequencing was PBMCs. These receptors all come from a male donor in good health and CMV-seropositive.

V gene TRBV6-5 combines with J gene TRBJ2-1; possible D gene TRBD2, 6 bases. The germline V and J ends were trimmed by 1 base and 10 bases, with 8 bases remaining between them. The CDR3 consists of 12 residues. The germline gives CDR1 MNHEY, CDR2 SVGAGI. The CDR3 reads CASSYWRGEQFF. The CDR3 coding sequence is TGTGCCAGCAGTTACTGGCGGGGAGAGCAGTTCTTC.

The chain combines TRBV27 with TRBJ1-1; TRBD1 is a possible D gene (5 bases). The V end lost 6 bases, the J end lost 0 bases, and 17 bases lay between the germline ends. This CDR3 spans 16 amino acids. Germline-derived CDR1 and CDR2 are MNHEY and SMNVEV (reference sequence). The CDR3 bases are TGTGCCAGCAGCTCCGACAGAAACCGGATGAACACTGAAGCTTTCTTT. Amino acids: CASSSDRNRMNTEAFF.

This chain connects TRBV25-1 to TRBJ1-1, with 9 bases lining up with TRBD1. There are 17 residues in the CDR3. Germline V gene lookup returns CDR1 MGHDK and CDR2 SYGVNS. V trimming: 4 bases; J trimming: 3 bases; junction bases outside the gene matches: 12. CDR3 sequence reads: CASSGFKWTGEHTEAFF. The CDR3 nucleotides read TGTGCCAGCAGTGGTTTTAAATGGACAGGGGAGCACACTGAAGCTTTCTTT.

The chain employs TRBV7-6 and TRBJ2-5; TRBD2 matches at 8 bases. J was trimmed by 1 base and V by 2 bases; bases with no gene match: 3. This CDR3 contains 15 residues. Per germline, CDR1 SGHVS and CDR2 FNYEAQ. The CDR3 loop reads CASSLRGGPQETQYF. CDR3 sequence (DNA): TGTGCCAGCAGCTTACGGGGGGGGCCCCAAGAGACCCAGTACTTC.

This clone has a handful of counts. This specimen includes other DNA sequences encoding the same CDR3. The CDR3 sequence: CASSQGGADNQPQHF. CDR3 in DNA: TGCGCCAGCAGCCAAGGAGGCGCCGACAATCAGCCCCAGCATTTT. The J gene is TRBJ1-5, the V gene TRBV4-1, with unresolved D. The V and J ends lost 1 base and 3 bases respectively, with 10 bases between them. CDR1 is MGHRA and CDR2 is YSYEKL in the germline V gene. This CDR3 region has 15 residues.

This clone was recorded only once. The chain employs TRBV9 and TRBJ1-1; D is ambiguous. CDR3 length: 13 amino acids. The germline gives CDR1 SGDLS, CDR2 YYNGEE. Between the trimmed V and J ends, which lost 1 base and 1 base, there was a span of 5 bases. The CDR3 coding sequence is TGTGCCAGCAGCGTATCGGGGAACACTGAAGCTTTCTTT. It is translated as CASSVSGNTEAFF.

The chain carries TRBV6-6 and TRBJ1-5; 12 bases are shared with TRBD1. The germline gives CDR1 MNHNY, CDR2 SVGAGI (reference sequence). The CDR3 runs to 14 residues. The J segment lost 6 bases and the V segment lost 6 bases, leaving 3 bases of the junction unmatched. The CDR3 coding sequence is TGTGCCAGCAGGGGACAGGGGGCTATTCAGCCCCAGCATTTT. Protein product: CASRGQGAIQPQHF.

This clone appeared once. The chain recombines TRBV2 with TRBJ2-1; 8 nucleotides agree with TRBD1. V lost 8 bases to trimming and J lost 7 bases; unmatched junction nucleotides: 10. The CDR3 totals 14 residues. Germline lookup yields CDR1 SNHLY and CDR2 FYNNEI. The CDR3: CASQGATALNEQFF. The CDR3 nucleotides are TGTGCCAGCCAGGGGGCGACAGCATTAAATGAGCAGTTCTTC.

This clone was seen a single time. The rearrangement joins TRBV15 to TRBJ1-5; D ambiguous. This CDR3 spans 15 amino acids. Germline values: CDR1 LNHNV, CDR2 YYDKDF (reference sequence). The V gene lost 6 bases and the J gene lost 0 bases, with 12 bases spanning the gap. The CDR3 DNA reads as TGTGCCACCAGTCAGTACCGGGATAGCAATCAGCCCCAGCATTTT. It encodes CATSQYRDSNQPQHF.

The CDR3 spells CASSLRQRNEQFF. CDR3 nucleotide sequence: TGTGCCAGCAGCTTACGACAGCGCAATGAGCAGTTCTTC. The rearrangement joins TRBV11-2 to TRBJ2-1; perhaps TRBD1 as D (5 bases). V was shortened by 2 bases and J by 6 bases, with 8 bases between the two germline ends. The CDR3 is 13 residues long. Germline V gives CDR1 SGHAT, CDR2 FQNNGV.

The chain employs TRBV7-9 and TRBJ1-2; 8 nucleotides align to TRBD1. This CDR3 contains 19 residues. V dropped 0 bases and J dropped 4; count of bases not matched to a gene: 16. CDR1 is SEHNR, CDR2 FQNEAQ, per germline (reference sequence). DNA of the CDR3: TGTGCCAGCAGCTTAGCCCGGACAGGGCCTCCTTCCATTAGCTATGGCTACACCTTC. It encodes CASSLARTGPPSISYGYTF.

The chain uses TRBV5-4 and TRBJ1-1; D gene ambiguous. This CDR3 is built from 14 residues. Trimming removed 0 bases from V and 4 bases from J, with 10 bases in between. Germline CDR1 SGHNT, CDR2 YYREEE (reference sequence). CDR3 sequence reads: CASSLGGRGTEAFF. Written as DNA, the CDR3 is TGTGCCAGCAGCTTGGGAGGGCGCGGCACTGAAGCTTTCTTT.

This chain joins TRBV7-2 and TRBJ2-7; possible D gene TRBD2, 5 bases. The CDR3 is 15 amino acids. The germline CDR1 and CDR2 sequences are SGHTA and FQGNSA. Trimming left V 1 base short and J 0 bases short, with 10 bases between. In DNA form, the CDR3 reads TGTGCCAGCAGCTTAGGAGGGTATAGCTCCTACGAGCAGTACTTC. It is translated as CASSLGGYSSYEQYF.

V and J are TRBV7-8 and TRBJ1-4; unclear D gene. V was shortened by 5 bases and J by 7 bases, with 11 bases between the two germline ends. CDR1 is SGHVS and CDR2 is FQNEAQ in the germline V gene. This CDR3 spans 13 amino acids. The CDR3 DNA reads as TGTGCCAGCAGCCCCCGGTATCCTGAAAAACTGTTTTTT. Encoded protein: CASSPRYPEKLFF.

The genes are TRBV15 and TRBJ2-3; D remains ambiguous. Between the trimmed V and J ends, which lost 4 bases and 6 bases, there was a span of 8 bases. The CDR3 is 12 residues long. Germline CDR1 is LNHNV and CDR2 is YYDKDF (reference sequence). The CDR3 here is CATSTLRDTQYF. CDR3 nucleotides: TGTGCCACCAGCACCCTTCGGGATACGCAGTATTTT.

The chain couples TRBV7-2 to TRBJ1-1, with 8 bases aligning to TRBD1. CDR1 is SGHTA and CDR2 is FQGNSA in the germline V gene. CDR3 length: 16 residues. V dropped 5 bases and J dropped 0; count of bases not matched to a gene: 8. Written as DNA, the CDR3 is TGTGCCAGCAGCCTAAGTGGGACAGGCATGAACACTGAAGCTTTCTTT. Translation gives CASSLSGTGMNTEAFF.

V and J are TRBV7-2 and TRBJ2-7; D is unresolved. The CDR3 spans 14 residues. Germline CDR1 is SGHTA and CDR2 is FQGNSA. Trimming took 7 bases from V and 2 from J, leaving 15 bases between them. CDR3 sequence reads: CASTNPPDPYEQYF. The DNA of the CDR3 is TGTGCCAGCACCAATCCCCCAGATCCCTACGAGCAGTACTTC.

This clone appeared once. The V gene is TRBV19, the J gene TRBJ1-3, with D possibly matching TRBD1 (5 bases). This CDR3 spans 16 amino acids. Germline CDR1 is LNHDA and CDR2 is SQIVND (reference sequence). Trimming left V 4 bases short and J 1 base short, with 14 bases between. The CDR3 loop is CASSTVYRPSGNTIYF. Written as DNA, the CDR3 is TGTGCCAGTAGTACTGTGTACAGGCCGTCTGGAAACACCATATATTTT.

This chain uses TRBV10-2 with TRBJ1-5, with 7 bases fitting TRBD1. This CDR3 is built from 14 residues. Trimming cost V 6 bases and J 8 bases; bases outside gene matches: 10. Looked up from germline, CDR1 is WSHSY and CDR2 is SAAADI. In nucleotides, the CDR3 is TGCGCCAGCAGGGGACAGCGACCAGATGAGCCCCAGCATTTT. It is translated as CASRGQRPDEPQHF.

The chain employs TRBV11-2 and TRBJ1-3; D unclear. The CDR3 runs to 11 residues. Trimming removed 7 bases at V and 11 bases at J, with 12 bases between. Germline V lookup: CDR1 SGHAT, CDR2 FQNNGV. The CDR3 nucleotides are TGTGCCAGCACCTCCGGCGGGGCCATATATTTT. Protein sequence: CASTSGGAIYF.